The 9 T cell receptor beta chains below were found in one sample sequenced in a study of human thymus T cells. Thymus tissue was removed during corrective cardiac surgery. Clones were read by immunoSEQ multiplex PCR, and TCRdb kept only the in-frame ones, dropping some. The top ten clones hold under 0.025% of a sample with 120,000 or so clones, about 94% of them seen once. Sequencing was done on a sample of thymus tissue. These receptors originate from a boy less than two years old with a congenital heart defect but otherwise immunologically healthy.

The chain joins TRBV5-4 to TRBJ1-1; 7 nucleotides agree with TRBD1. The V gene's germline CDR1 is SGHNT and CDR2 YYREEE (reference sequence). There are 14 residues in the CDR3. Trimming removed 4 bases from V and 5 bases from J; junction bases left unmatched: 8. DNA for the CDR3: TGTGCCAGCAGCCCGACAGGGAGGAGGACTGAAGCTTTCTTT. Its translation: CASSPTGRRTEAFF.

The chain couples TRBV18 to TRBJ2-7, with D perhaps TRBD1 (5 bases). Trimming pared 2 bases from V and 4 bases from J, leaving 9 bases between. CDR3 length equals 13 residues. Germline V gives CDR1 KGHSH, CDR2 LQKENI. The CDR3 bases are TGTGCCAGCTCACCAGACAGTTGGTACGAGCAGTACTTC. Its translation is CASSPDSWYEQYF. The whole variable domain, filled in from reference TRBV18 and TRBJ2-7, reads NAGVMQNPRHLVRRRGQEARLRCSPMKGHSHVYWYRQLPEEGLKFMVYLQKENIIDESGMPKERFSAEFPKEGPSILRIQQVVRGDSAAYFCASSPDSWYEQYFGPGTRLTVT.

This clone was observed a few times. The gene calls are TRBV21-1 and TRBJ1-1. TRBV21-1 is deemed a pseudogene. The CDR3 covers 12 residues. The CDR3 sequence: CASSGINTEAFF. DNA for the CDR3: TGTGCCAGCTCCGGTATTAACACTGAAGCTTTCTTT.

The chain has TRBV4-2 and TRBJ2-2; D call uncertain. Trimming left V 0 bases short and J 3 bases short, with 17 bases between. CDR3 size: 18 residues. Germline V gene sequence: CDR1 LGHNA, CDR2 YNFKEQ. CDR3 region: CASSQELRRTRYTGELFF. The CDR3 nucleotides are TGTGCCAGCAGCCAAGAATTGCGGAGAACCCGATACACCGGGGAGCTGTTTTTT.

V and J are TRBV4-3 and TRBJ1-3; maybe TRBD1 (5 bases). The CDR3 covers 18 residues. Trimming pared 1 base from V and 2 bases from J, leaving 18 bases between. Germline CDR1 and CDR2: LGHNA and YSLEER. The CDR3 reads CASSQAPQGVGTGNTIYF. In nucleotides, the CDR3 is TGCGCCAGCAGCCAAGCCCCCCAGGGTGTGGGGACTGGAAACACCATATATTTT.

V gene TRBV15 combines with J gene TRBJ2-4, with TRBD2 matching 8 bases. The CDR3 runs 16 residues. In germline, CDR1 is LNHNV, CDR2 YYDKDF (reference sequence). Trimming at V came to 0 bases and at J to 7 bases, leaving 8 bases not matched to a gene. The CDR3 spells CATSRDQQLAGNIQYF. In DNA, the CDR3 is TGTGCCACCAGCAGAGATCAACAATTAGCGGGGAACATTCAGTACTTC.

The chain couples TRBV28 to TRBJ2-3; D might be TRBD1 (5 bases). V lost 5 bases, J lost 2 bases, and 14 bases lay in between. The CDR3 runs 15 residues. Germline V gene lookup returns CDR1 MDHEN and CDR2 SYDVKM. CDR3 nucleotides: TGTGCCAGCAGTCCACAAGGGGTCTTCACAGATACGCAGTATTTT. Translating gives CASSPQGVFTDTQYF.

The rearrangement uses TRBV5-1 and TRBJ2-2; 10 nucleotides align to TRBD2. The CDR3 is 18 residues long. CDR1 and CDR2 from the germline V gene are SGHRS and YFSETQ. Losses at the gene ends were 2 bases for V and 8 bases for J; bases not matched to a gene: 15. In DNA form, the CDR3 reads TGCGCCAGCAGCTTTACCGGACTAGCGGTTGCCACAGTGGGGGAGCTGTTTTTT. It is translated as CASSFTGLAVATVGELFF.

This chain connects TRBV19 to TRBJ2-3; 10 positions match TRBD2. The CDR3 runs 15 residues. The J segment lost 5 bases and the V segment lost 5 bases, leaving 7 bases of the junction unmatched. In germline, CDR1 is LNHDA, CDR2 SQIVND (reference sequence). CDR3 nucleotides: TGTGCCAGTAGTCTGAGCGGGGGGGTAAGAGATACGCAGTATTTT. It codes for CASSLSGGVRDTQYF.